Listed below are T cell receptor beta chains from one sample, sequenced in a study of PD-L1 blockade in urothelial cancer. The protocol was immunoSEQ multiplex PCR, while the TCRdb copy is restricted to in-frame clones and leaves out a portion. The table has about 80,000 clones, over 80% seen once; the top ten hold more than 6.5%. The sample consisted of PBMCs, taken around atezolizumab (anti-PD-L1) treatment. These receptors all come from a man aged 35 to 55 with urothelial cancer. Each CDR3 is given with its conserved first and last residue. The D gene is left open where the match is weak. Rows give clone size only sometimes, using once, few, many, or a class for an expanded clone.

J: TRBJ2-7
V: TRBV10-3
size: NA
D: TRBD2
DNA: TGTGCCATCAGTGAGACTAGCGGTGAGCAGTACTTC
CDR3: CAISETSGEQYF

J: TRBJ1-3
V: TRBV28
size: NA
D: NA
DNA: TGTGCCAGCAGAAAGAGGGAATCTGGAAACACCATATATTTT
CDR3: CASRKRESGNTIYF

J: TRBJ1-1
V: TRBV23-1
size: NA
D: NA
DNA: TGCGCCAGCAGTTCCTACAGGCGGTTT
CDR3: CASSSYRRF

J: TRBJ1-5
V: TRBV27
size: NA
D: NA
DNA: TGTGCCAGCAGTACTACAGGGTATCAGCCCCAGCATTTT
CDR3: CASSTTGYQPQHF

J: TRBJ2-5
V: TRBV11-2
size: NA
D: NA
DNA: TGTGCCAGCAGCCCACGGACGGGGAAGGGAGAGACCCAGTACTTC
CDR3: CASSPRTGKGETQYF

J: TRBJ2-6
V: TRBV30
size: once
D: TRBD1
DNA: TGTGCCTGGCACCGGGACAGGGGGCGAGTTGGGGCCAACGTCCTGACTTTC
CDR3: CAWHRDRGRVGANVLTF

J: TRBJ2-7
V: TRBV30
size: NA
D: NA
DNA: TGTGCCTGTAGGCCGACTACAGGGCTGGGGTCCTACGAGCAGTACTTC
CDR3: CACRPTTGLGSYEQYF

J: TRBJ2-7
V: TRBV6-6
size: NA
D: TRBD1
DNA: TGTGCCAGCAAGGGACAGGTCTACGAGCAGTACTTC
CDR3: CASKGQVYEQYF

J: TRBJ2-1
V: TRBV7-3
size: NA
D: TRBD2
DNA: TGTGCCAGCAGCCCCGGGACTAGCGGCCCCAGGGATGAGCAGTTCTTC
CDR3: CASSPGTSGPRDEQFF

J: TRBJ1-4
V: TRBV5-6
size: NA
D: NA
DNA: TGTGCCAGCAGCTTGATGGGGCGCCTTAATGAAAAACTGTTTTTT
CDR3: CASSLMGRLNEKLFF

J: TRBJ2-3
V: TRBV2
size: NA
D: TRBD2
DNA: TGTGCCAGCATCGGGCGGACGCTACCGGGACTAGCGGCGACAGATACGCAGTATTTT
CDR3: CASIGRTLPGLAATDTQYF

J: TRBJ2-7
V: TRBV19
size: NA
D: NA
DNA: TGTGCCAGTAGCCCGGCGGGGCTACCCTACGAGCAGTACTTC
CDR3: CASSPAGLPYEQYF

J: TRBJ2-1
V: TRBV4-1
size: NA
D: TRBD2
DNA: TGCGCCAGCAGCCAAGGTAGTCTAGGACTAGCGGGAGAGAATGAGCAGTTCTTC
CDR3: CASSQGSLGLAGENEQFF